These 10 T cell receptor beta chains originate from one sample sequenced in a study of cytomegalovirus exposure and HLA in healthy donors. Primers for the PCR totalled 60 Vbeta and 13 Jbeta. Here immunoSEQ multiplex PCR was the method, and the copy in TCRdb shows in-frame clones only, minus some. Among about 150,000 clones listed, about four fifths were seen once. Sequencing used PBMCs. The receptors were gathered from a man between 18 and 35 years old in good health and CMV-seronegative.

The V call is TRBV29-1, the J call TRBJ2-7; a possible D gene is TRBD2 (5 bases). Trimming removed 5 bases from V and 0 bases from J, with 14 bases in between. The CDR3 contains 14 residues. Looked up from germline, CDR1 is SQVTM and CDR2 is ANQGSEA. The CDR3 here is CSVIYGKSSYEQYF. CDR3 DNA: TGCAGCGTTATCTACGGGAAGAGCTCCTACGAGCAGTACTTC.

In DNA, the CDR3 is TGTGCCAGCAGTGCCTCCGGGGCGGGGAACTATGGCTACACCTTC. It codes for CASSASGAGNYGYTF. The chain carries TRBV28 and TRBJ1-2; D might be TRBD1 (5 bases). V lost 5 bases to trimming and J lost 2 bases, with 15 bases between them. The germline V gene encodes CDR1 MDHEN and CDR2 SYDVKM. The CDR3 has 15 amino acids.

The table lists this clone with a few counts. This chain joins TRBV10-3 and TRBJ2-7, with D possibly being TRBD1 (6 bases). The CDR3 loop spans 14 amino acids. Germline V gene sequence: CDR1 ENHRY, CDR2 SYGVKD. Deletions cut 4 bases from V and 0 bases from J, with 10 bases between. The CDR3 reads CAISGKGDSYEQYF. The CDR3 bases are TGTGCCATCAGTGGTAAGGGGGACTCCTACGAGCAGTACTTC.

The V gene is TRBV9, the J gene TRBJ2-6; D gene uncertain. V gave up 0 bases and J gave up 1 base, with 2 bases separating them. Germline loops: CDR1 SGDLS, CDR2 YYNGEE. The CDR3 runs to 14 residues. The CDR3 protein is CASSVVSGANVLTF. As DNA, the CDR3 is TGTGCCAGCAGCGTAGTATCTGGGGCCAACGTCCTGACTTTC.

This rearrangement joins TRBV5-6 to TRBJ2-5; 7 nucleotides align to TRBD2. TRBJ2-7 matches the DNA end more closely, so the J call is doubtful. The CDR3 loop spans 14 amino acids. Germline V CDR1 and CDR2: SGHDT, YYEEEE. For the CDR3, the DNA is TGTGCCAGCGGGATGAGCGGGAATTGGTACGAGCAGTACTTC. Protein: CASGMSGNWYEQYF.

This rearrangement joins TRBV19 to TRBJ2-7; D gene unclear. Germline CDR1 and CDR2: LNHDA and SQIVND (reference sequence). This CDR3 comprises 13 residues. Trimming shortened V by 4 bases and J by 4 bases, and 11 bases separated the two germline ends. The CDR3 reads CASSKQRRYEQYF. Written as DNA, the CDR3 is TGTGCCAGTAGTAAGCAGAGGCGGTACGAGCAGTACTTC.

Notes on this clone: No conserved phenylalanine or tryptophan is present at the end of the CDR3, so a read error is the likely explanation. The J gene is TRBJ1-6, the V gene TRBV4-1, with 7 bases identical to TRBD1. The V and J ends lost 2 bases and 7 bases, in that order; junction bases with no gene match: 2. There are 14 residues in the CDR3. The germline V gene has CDR1 MGHRA and CDR2 YSYEKL. CDR3 in DNA: TGCGCCAGCAGCCAACCAGGGGGGAATTCACCCCTCCACTCT. This gives the protein CASSQPGGNSPLHS.

This rearrangement joins TRBV9 to TRBJ2-7, with D perhaps matching TRBD1 (6 bases). Germline V gene lookup returns CDR1 SGDLS and CDR2 YYNGEE. The length of the CDR3 is 13 residues. Trimming removed 0 bases from V and 6 bases from J, with 10 bases in between. DNA of the CDR3: TGTGCCAGCAGCGTAGGAGGGGGTTCCGAGCAGTACTTC. Translating gives CASSVGGGSEQYF.

This clone was seen only once. This chain connects TRBV5-6 to TRBJ2-1; D is perhaps TRBD2 (6 bases). Trimming left V 4 bases short and J 0 bases short, with 17 bases between. CDR1 and CDR2 (germline): SGHDT, YYEEEE. The CDR3 spans 17 residues. The CDR3 DNA reads as TGTGCCAGCAGCCCCGGACGGGGACTCCTCTCCTACAATGAGCAGTTCTTC. Translation gives CASSPGRGLLSYNEQFF.

The chain employs TRBV9 and TRBJ2-7; TRBD1 might be the D (5 bases). V gave up 4 bases and J gave up 0 bases, with 17 bases separating them. This CDR3 is 16 amino acids long. CDR1 and CDR2 (germline): SGDLS, YYNGEE. The CDR3 protein is CASSPHWTSFSYEQYF. In DNA form, the CDR3 reads TGTGCCAGCAGCCCCCACTGGACAAGTTTCTCCTACGAGCAGTACTTC.